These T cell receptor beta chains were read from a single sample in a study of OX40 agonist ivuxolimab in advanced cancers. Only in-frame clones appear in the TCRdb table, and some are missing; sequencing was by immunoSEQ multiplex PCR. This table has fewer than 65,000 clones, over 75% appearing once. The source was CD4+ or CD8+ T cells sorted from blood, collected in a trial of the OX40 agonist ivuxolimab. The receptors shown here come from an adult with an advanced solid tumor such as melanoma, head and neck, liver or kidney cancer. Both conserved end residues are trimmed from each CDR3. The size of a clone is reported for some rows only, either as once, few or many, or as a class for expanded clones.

CDR3aa: ASSPRLGDRGTYEQY; v_gene: TRBV11-2; abundance: NA; j_gene: TRBJ2-7
CDR3aa: ASSLTEGRDTQY; v_gene: TRBV27; abundance: once; j_gene: TRBJ2-3
CDR3aa: SASDYEQY; v_gene: TRBV20-1; abundance: NA; j_gene: TRBJ2-7
CDR3aa: ASSRLQDTQY; v_gene: TRBV19; abundance: NA; j_gene: TRBJ2-3
CDR3aa: ASAEEDGYGYT; v_gene: TRBV19; abundance: NA; j_gene: TRBJ1-2
CDR3aa: ASSQLWSGYEQY; v_gene: TRBV4-2; abundance: NA; j_gene: TRBJ2-7
CDR3aa: ASNRDPSLGYT; v_gene: TRBV9; abundance: NA; j_gene: TRBJ1-2
CDR3aa: ASSFAGYGYT; v_gene: TRBV5-6; abundance: NA; j_gene: TRBJ1-2
CDR3aa: ASSLSPGQSNYGYT; v_gene: TRBV27; abundance: NA; j_gene: TRBJ1-2
CDR3aa: ASSPGQGRATEAF; v_gene: TRBV7-8; abundance: NA; j_gene: TRBJ1-1
CDR3aa: ASSFGLRGSSYGQY; v_gene: TRBV11-2; abundance: NA; j_gene: TRBJ2-7
CDR3aa: ASSLSWVHDTQY; v_gene: TRBV5-1; abundance: NA; j_gene: TRBJ2-3
CDR3aa: ASSFIYQETQY; v_gene: TRBV5-6; abundance: NA; j_gene: TRBJ2-5
CDR3aa: ASSGITTDNYEQY; v_gene: TRBV2; abundance: NA; j_gene: TRBJ2-7
CDR3aa: ASSLRGEQY; v_gene: TRBV7-2; abundance: NA; j_gene: TRBJ2-7
CDR3aa: ASSLTQETQY; v_gene: TRBV5-1; abundance: NA; j_gene: TRBJ2-5
CDR3aa: ASSSQAGRYTDTQY; v_gene: TRBV7-8; abundance: NA; j_gene: TRBJ2-3
CDR3aa: ATSKGGTTGELF; v_gene: TRBV15; abundance: NA; j_gene: TRBJ2-2
CDR3aa: ASSFWQNQETQY; v_gene: TRBV28; abundance: NA; j_gene: TRBJ2-5
CDR3aa: ASSIQAQGTEAF; v_gene: TRBV19; abundance: NA; j_gene: TRBJ1-1
CDR3aa: ASSPTGSYEQY; v_gene: TRBV6-1; abundance: few; j_gene: TRBJ2-7
CDR3aa: ASSPTGGIYGYT; v_gene: TRBV5-1; abundance: NA; j_gene: TRBJ1-2
CDR3aa: ASSLVERSYEQY; v_gene: TRBV5-5; abundance: NA; j_gene: TRBJ2-7